The 32 T cell receptor beta chains below come from one sample, sequenced in a study of cytomegalovirus exposure and HLA in healthy donors (dated by TCRdb to the late 2010s). Library generation was performed with the immunoSEQ multiplex PCR assay. The multiplex PCR relied on a mix of 60 forward primers for TCR Vbeta segments and 13 reverse primers for TCR Jbeta segments. TCRdb carries this immuneACCESS record with in-frame sequences only. Its versions omit some clonotypes, under half of them owing to an unresolved V gene in the studies checked, with the rest unexplained. The sample includes approximately 200,000 clones, with about four fifths observed a single time. The top ten hold roughly 0.097% of the sample. Sequencing was carried out using PBMCs. The receptors were gathered from a boy between 2 and 10 years old in good health and CMV-seronegative.

The rearrangement joins TRBV6-1 to TRBJ1-2, with TRBD1 matching 7 bases. CDR1 and CDR2 (germline): MNHNS, SASEGT. CDR3 length: 15 residues. V shed 2 bases, J shed 6 bases, and the junction held 9 bases outside the gene matches. The CDR3 spells CASSEYKGQSDGYTF. CDR3 nucleotide sequence: TGTGCCAGCAGTGAATATAAGGGACAGTCCGATGGCTACACCTTC.

The V gene is TRBV6-9, the J gene TRBJ1-2, with TRBD1 identical over 9 bases. Trimming cost V 11 bases and J 2 bases; bases outside gene matches: 15. Looked up from germline, CDR1 is MNHGY and CDR2 is SVAAGI. The CDR3 has 16 residues. The CDR3 DNA follows: TGTGCCTCTAACACCGGGACAGGGAGAATCAACTATGGCTACACCTTC. It codes for CASNTGTGRINYGYTF.

The chain links TRBV7-2 to TRBJ1-3; TRBD1 matches at 9 bases. Germline values: CDR1 SGHTA, CDR2 FQGNSA. Trimming took 5 bases from V and 0 from J; bases not matched to a gene: 2. This CDR3 is 15 amino acids long. CDR3 nucleotides: TGTGCCAGCAGCCGGGACAGGGCCTCTGGAAACACCATATATTTT. It translates to CASSRDRASGNTIYF.

This chain uses TRBV15 with TRBJ1-6; D perhaps matches TRBD1 (6 bases). This CDR3 has 15 amino acids. Germline values: CDR1 LNHNV, CDR2 YYDKDF (reference sequence). V lost 4 bases and J 9 bases, leaving 16 bases between the germline ends. Here the CDR3 reads CATSKYTGTGSPLHF. The CDR3 DNA reads as TGTGCCACCAGCAAATACACAGGGACGGGTTCACCCCTCCACTTT.

This clone appeared a single time. Its ends do not fully match the called genes, so a read error is possible. The CDR3 sequence: CASSHQRGYYGYAF. The DNA for the CDR3 is TGTGCCAGTAGCCACCAACGGGGTTACTATGGCTACGCCTTC. V and J are TRBV19 and TRBJ1-2; D gene unclear. The CDR3 has 14 amino acids. The germline gives CDR1 LNHDA, CDR2 SQIVND (reference sequence).

V is TRBV7-9 and J is TRBJ1-2; TRBD1 matches at 8 bases. This CDR3 spans 11 amino acids. Losses at the gene ends were 6 bases for V and 13 bases for J; bases not matched to a gene: 7. CDR1 is SEHNR, CDR2 FQNEAQ, per germline (reference sequence). In nucleotides, the CDR3 is TGTGCCAGCAGTGAGACAGGGGAAGCCACCTTC. This sequence encodes CASSETGEATF.

The chain uses TRBV19 and TRBJ1-5; 7 bases are shared with TRBD1. This CDR3 has 17 amino acids. The V and J ends lost 7 bases and 4 bases, in that order; junction bases with no gene match: 16. Germline V gene data show CDR1 as LNHDA and CDR2 as SQIVND (reference sequence). CDR3 loop: CASTRTGNSPGNQPQHF. CDR3 nucleotide sequence: TGTGCCAGTACTAGGACAGGAAATAGTCCGGGGAATCAGCCCCAGCATTTT. Full variable domain (rest looked up from reference TRBV19 and TRBJ1-5): DGGITQSPKYLFRKEGQNVTLSCEQNLNHDAMYWYRQDPGQGLRLIYYSQIVNDFQKGDIAEGYSVSREKKESFPLTVTSAQKNPTAFYLCASTRTGNSPGNQPQHFGDGTRLSIL.

The chain couples TRBV5-1 to TRBJ2-7; D is perhaps TRBD2 (7 bases). CDR3 length: 14 residues. The V end lost 0 bases, the J end lost 4 bases, and 11 bases lay between the germline ends. Germline assignment: CDR1 SGHRS and CDR2 YFSETQ. The CDR3 here is CASSLEGGGYEQYF. CDR3 DNA sequence: TGCGCCAGCAGCTTGGAAGGGGGGGGTTACGAGCAGTACTTC.

The gene calls are TRBV25-1 and TRBJ2-3; D is possibly TRBD1 (6 bases). The CDR3 has 15 residues. V was clipped by 2 bases and J by 3 bases, with 12 bases between them. Per germline, CDR1 MGHDK and CDR2 SYGVNS. CDR3 DNA: TGTGCCAGCAGTGAAAGGGGCAGGGGTACAGATACGCAGTATTTT. Its protein is CASSERGRGTDTQYF.

The chain combines TRBV2 with TRBJ2-7; possibly TRBD2 for D (5 bases). Trimming pared 4 bases from V and 3 bases from J, leaving 10 bases between. Germline V gene data show CDR1 as SNHLY and CDR2 as FYNNEI. This CDR3 region has 13 residues. CDR3: CASSAEEYYEQYF. The DNA for the CDR3 is TGTGCCAGCAGTGCGGAGGAGTACTACGAGCAGTACTTC.

The V gene is TRBV15, the J gene TRBJ2-1, with D perhaps TRBD2 (6 bases). Germline V gene lookup returns CDR1 LNHNV and CDR2 YYDKDF (reference sequence). The CDR3 length is 15 residues. Trimming left V 2 bases short and J 6 bases short, with 14 bases between. Here the CDR3 DNA reads TGTGCCACCAGCAGATGGGCGGGGACTGGCAATGAGCAGTTCTTC. Translation: CATSRWAGTGNEQFF.

This clone came up a few times. The CDR3: CASSYPGQDPGNTIYF. CDR3 sequence (DNA): TGTGCCAGCAGTTACCCCGGACAGGACCCTGGAAACACCATATATTTT. The chain couples TRBV6-6 to TRBJ1-3; TRBD1 matches at 7 bases. The junction had 6 bases not matched to a gene; V was cut back by 2 bases and J by 2 bases. The V gene's germline CDR1 is MNHNY and CDR2 SVGAGI (reference sequence). The CDR3 contains 16 residues.

The chain combines TRBV10-3 with TRBJ2-1; 7 bases align to TRBD1. Trimming took 10 bases from V and 10 from J; bases not matched to a gene: 7. The CDR3 loop spans 11 amino acids. CDR1 is ENHRY and CDR2 is SYGVKD in the germline V gene. CDR3 in DNA: TGTGCCACAGGGGGTTATCTGGAGCAGTTCTTC. It codes for CATGGYLEQFF.

CDR3 loop: CASSEAYRDGYTF. In nucleotides, the CDR3 is TGTGCCAGCAGTGAAGCCTACAGGGATGGCTACACCTTC. V gene TRBV6-5 combines with J gene TRBJ1-2; D is perhaps TRBD1 (6 bases). The V and J ends lost 5 bases and 6 bases respectively, with 13 bases between them. This CDR3 comprises 13 residues. Germline assignment: CDR1 MNHEY and CDR2 SVGAGI.

The chain links TRBV19 to TRBJ1-2, with D perhaps matching TRBD1 (6 bases). Germline CDR1 and CDR2: LNHDA and SQIVND (reference sequence). The CDR3 loop spans 13 amino acids. V lost 5 bases, J lost 8 bases, and 15 bases lay in between. The CDR3 reads CASSFDRLGGYTF. The CDR3, as DNA: TGTGCCAGTAGTTTCGACAGGCTAGGCGGCTACACCTTC.

The chain joins TRBV6-5 to TRBJ1-2; 9 bases align to TRBD1. Looked up from germline, CDR1 is MNHEY and CDR2 is SVGAGI. The CDR3 has 13 residues. V dropped 6 bases and J dropped 8; count of bases not matched to a gene: 7. The CDR3 region has the DNA TGTGCCAGCAGGCGGGACAGGGCTGGGGGCTACACCTTC. It is translated as CASRRDRAGGYTF.

This clone has just one count. The DNA of the CDR3 is TGTGCCAGCAGCCCCTCGGGGGGTCTAAACTCTGGGGCCAACGTCCTGACTTTC. This sequence encodes CASSPSGGLNSGANVLTF. The rearrangement links TRBV7-9 to TRBJ2-6; TRBD2 aligns across 7 bases. This CDR3 contains 18 residues. Germline V lookup: CDR1 SEHNR, CDR2 FQNEAQ (reference sequence). The V segment lost 5 bases and the J segment 0 bases; nucleotides outside the gene matches: 10.

This clone was detected a few times. The chain has TRBV7-6 and TRBJ2-2; TRBD2 aligns across 9 bases. Germline CDR1 and CDR2: SGHVS and FNYEAQ. After removal of 1 base from V and 1 base from J, the junction contained 4 bases not matched to a gene. The CDR3 is 17 residues long. CDR3 residues: CASSLGGGALNTGELFF. CDR3 DNA: TGTGCCAGCAGCTTAGGCGGGGGGGCCTTGAACACCGGGGAGCTGTTTTTT.

This clone was picked up a small number of times. The chain carries TRBV5-5 and TRBJ1-1; no definite D call. The germline V and J ends were trimmed by 4 bases and 4 bases, with 11 bases remaining between them. This CDR3 has 13 amino acids. Per germline, CDR1 SGHKS and CDR2 YYEKEE (reference sequence). The CDR3 bases are TGTGCCAGCAGCCCGACTGGAGTCACTGAAGCTTTCTTT. Its protein product is CASSPTGVTEAFF.

This chain connects TRBV6-6 to TRBJ2-5, with D possibly matching TRBD1 (6 bases). The tail of the sequence fits TRBJ2-7 better, so the J call may be wrong. CDR3 size: 16 residues. The V gene's germline CDR1 is MNHNY and CDR2 SVGAGI (reference sequence). In DNA, the CDR3 is TGTGCCAGCAGATCTCCGCCCGGGACAATCGCATACGAGCAGTACTTC. It translates to CASRSPPGTIAYEQYF.

This clone was picked up one time. The rearrangement uses TRBV7-9 and TRBJ2-3; TRBD2 agrees at 12 bases. This CDR3 has 18 residues. Germline-derived CDR1 and CDR2 are SEHNR and FQNEAQ (reference sequence). The V segment lost 2 bases and the J segment 2 bases; nucleotides outside the gene matches: 8. The CDR3 DNA reads TGTGCCAGCAGCTTAACAGGTGGGACTAGCGGGTCCACAGATACGCAGTATTTT. As protein: CASSLTGGTSGSTDTQYF.

This clone was counted once. This chain links TRBV5-1 with TRBJ1-2, with 9 bases lining up with TRBD1. Germline CDR1 is SGHRS and CDR2 is YFSETQ. J was trimmed by 3 bases and V by 7 bases; bases with no gene match: 4. The length of the CDR3 is 13 residues. As DNA, the CDR3 is TGCGCCAGCGGACGGACAGGGGACTATGGCTACACCTTC. Amino acids: CASGRTGDYGYTF.

This chain joins TRBV7-8 and TRBJ2-2; TRBD2 agrees at 11 bases. Trimming cost V 5 bases and J 3 bases; bases outside gene matches: 14. Germline CDR1 reads SGHVS; CDR2 reads FQNEAQ. The CDR3 runs to 19 residues. DNA of the CDR3: TGTGCCAGCAGCCCCCGCCCAGGGCAACTAGCGGGGGACACCGGGGAGCTGTTTTTT. It specifies CASSPRPGQLAGDTGELFF.

The rearrangement joins TRBV7-2 to TRBJ2-1; TRBD2 aligns across 13 bases. The CDR3 is made up of 18 amino acids. J gave up 0 bases and V 7 bases, and 9 bases lay outside the gene matches. CDR1 SGHTA and CDR2 FQGNSA come from the germline V gene. CDR3 region: CASNLGTSGDSSYNEQFF. CDR3 DNA: TGTGCCAGCAACTTGGGGACTAGCGGGGACAGCTCCTACAATGAGCAGTTCTTC.

This rearrangement joins TRBV2 to TRBJ2-1; perhaps TRBD2 as D (5 bases). Trimming took off 2 bases at V and 1 base at J, with 9 bases between the two ends. The CDR3 consists of 15 residues. CDR1 and CDR2 (germline): SNHLY, FYNNEI. CDR3: CASSEPGGSYNEQFF. In DNA, the CDR3 is TGTGCCAGCAGTGAACCCGGCGGGTCCTACAATGAGCAGTTCTTC.

The chain recombines TRBV2 with TRBJ1-1; TRBD1 matches at 10 bases. Germline V lookup: CDR1 SNHLY, CDR2 FYNNEI. Trimming removed 9 bases from V and 5 bases from J; junction bases left unmatched: 6. The CDR3 has 13 amino acids. The DNA of the CDR3 is TGTGCCAGTCGGGACAGGGGAGAGACTGAAGCTTTCTTT. Translated, it gives CASRDRGETEAFF.

The rearrangement joins TRBV5-4 to TRBJ2-5; tentative D call: TRBD2 (6 bases). In germline, CDR1 is SGHNT, CDR2 YYREEE (reference sequence). V was clipped by 1 base and J by 0 bases, with 19 bases between them. The CDR3 runs to 18 residues. The CDR3 DNA is TGTGCCAGCAGCTTGAAATTAAGGAGGGATTTGTACCAAGAGACCCAGTACTTC. It specifies CASSLKLRRDLYQETQYF.

This chain joins TRBV21-1 and TRBJ2-7; the table's D call TRBD1 went unverified against the DNA. TRBV21-1 represents a pseudogene. The CDR3 is made up of 13 amino acids. CDR3 bases: TGTGCCAGCAGCCATCAGGGGCCCTACGAGCAGTACTTC. Translation: CASSHQGPYEQYF.

This clone was counted once. The V and J genes are TRBV30 and TRBJ1-2, with 7 bases fitting TRBD1. This CDR3 is 16 amino acids long. J was trimmed by 1 base and V by 7 bases; bases with no gene match: 15. Germline assignment: CDR1 GTSNPN and CDR2 SVGIG (reference sequence). The CDR3, as DNA: TGTGCCTCAAAAGGCCCTGGGACAGTCCTTAACTATGGCTACACCTTC. It translates to CASKGPGTVLNYGYTF. The full variable domain, in which reference TRBV30 and TRBJ1-2 provide the parts outside the CDR3, is SQTIHQWPATLVQPVGSPLSLECTVEGTSNPNLYWYRQAAGRGLQLLFYSVGIGQISSEVPQNLSASRPQDRQFILSSKKLLLSDSGFYLCASKGPGTVLNYGYTFGSGTRLTVV.

This chain joins TRBV19 and TRBJ1-6, with a weak D call TRBD1 (6 bases). V lost 2 bases, J lost 6 bases, and 11 bases lay in between. CDR1 and CDR2 (germline): LNHDA, SQIVND (reference sequence). CDR3 length: 15 amino acids. The CDR3 bases are TGTGCCAGTAGTATAAGGGGGACGTTTAATTCACCCCTCCACTTT. Translated: CASSIRGTFNSPLHF. Drawing the rest from reference TRBV19 and TRBJ1-6, the complete variable domain is DGGITQSPKYLFRKEGQNVTLSCEQNLNHDAMYWYRQDPGQGLRLIYYSQIVNDFQKGDIAEGYSVSREKKESFPLTVTSAQKNPTAFYLCASSIRGTFNSPLHFGNGTRLTVT.

The rearrangement links TRBV2 to TRBJ1-3, with 9 bases lining up with TRBD1. The V gene end was trimmed by 8 bases and the J gene end by 2 bases; junction bases not matched to a gene: 4. CDR1 and CDR2 (germline): SNHLY, FYNNEI. The CDR3 covers 14 residues. The CDR3 nucleotides are TGTGCCAGCGTGACAGGGGGAACTGGAAACACCATATATTTT. Translated, it gives CASVTGGTGNTIYF. Full variable domain (remainder filled in from reference TRBV2 and TRBJ1-3): EPEVTQTPSHQVTQMGQEVILRCVPISNHLYFYWYRQILGQKVEFLVSFYNNEISEKSEIFDDQFSVERPDGSNFTLKIRSTKLEDSAMYFCASVTGGTGNTIYFGEGSWLTVV.

This clone has a single count. This rearrangement joins TRBV6-5 to TRBJ1-1, with TRBD1 matching over 7 bases. Germline V gene sequence: CDR1 MNHEY, CDR2 SVGAGI. V shed 2 bases and J 8 bases; nucleotides not matched to a gene: 5. The CDR3 sequence is 13 residues long. CDR3 in DNA: TGTGCCAGCAGTTACCGGACAGGCCTCGAAGCTTTCTTT. Residues: CASSYRTGLEAFF.